Following are 11 T cell receptor beta chains from one sample sequenced in a study of blood T cells in healthy people across ages. Together with a sample-barcoded 5' primer, a J-beta primer mix was included in a second PCR lasting about 7 to 12 cycles. Using its own MiXCR run on the 5' RACE reads, TCRdb lists one record per CDR3 protein. The sample has 600,000 to 800,000 distinct CDR3 sequences, around 50% seen once; the top ten hold roughly 13%. The sample was blood. Source of these receptors: a woman of 80 years or more in good health.

This clonotype showed up just once. V usage is TRBV15 and J usage is TRBJ2-1; 11 bases fit TRBD2. Germline trimming cut 0 bases from V and 8 bases from J; bases unmatched to any gene: 6. CDR1 LNHNV and CDR2 YYDKDF come from the germline V gene (reference sequence). This CDR3 has 16 residues. Here the CDR3 reads CATSRDLTSGSYEQFF. The CDR3 DNA reads as TGTGCCACCAGCAGAGATCTAACTAGCGGGAGTTATGAGCAGTTCTTC. Variable domain in full (rest from reference TRBV15 and TRBJ2-1): DAMVIQNPRYQVTQFGKPVTLSCSQTLNHNVMYWYQQKSSQAPKLLFHYYDKDFNNEADTPDNFQSRRPNTSFCFLDIRSPGLGDTAMYLCATSRDLTSGSYEQFFGPGTRLTVL.

The rearrangement links TRBV3-1 to TRBJ1-4; no clear D. Per the germline V gene, CDR1 is LGHDT and CDR2 is YNNKEL (reference sequence). CDR3 length equals 15 residues. The V end was cut by 5 bases, the J end by 3 bases, with 13 bases between. The CDR3 DNA follows: TGTGCCAGCAGCTTGGCGCGAGGCCCTAATGAAAAACTGTTTTTT. This encodes CASSLARGPNEKLFF. The full variable domain, completed using reference TRBV3-1 and TRBJ1-4, is DTAVSQTPKYLVTQMGNDKSIKCEQNLGHDTMYWYKQDSKKFLKIMFSYNNKELIINETVPNRFSPKSPDKAHLNLHINSLELGDSAVYFCASSLARGPNEKLFFGSGTQLSVL.

This chain links TRBV4-1 with TRBJ2-3; D possibly corresponds to TRBD2 (5 bases). Trimming took 4 bases from V and 0 from J, leaving 11 bases between them. The CDR3 has 15 residues. Germline V gene sequence: CDR1 MGHRA, CDR2 YSYEKL. CDR3 nucleotide sequence: TGCGCCAGCAGCCGGAGCGGAGCTAGCACAGATACGCAGTATTTT. Encoded protein: CASSRSGASTDTQYF.

Points on this clonotype: One base away lies a much larger clone, so this may be a sequencing read error. This chain uses TRBV24-1 with TRBJ2-2; D gene uncertain. Germline V CDR1 and CDR2: KGHDR, SFDVKD. The CDR3 extends over 14 amino acids. The CDR3: CAASDFGDTGELFF. CDR3 nucleotides: TGTGCCGCCAGTGATTTTGGAGACACCGGGGAGCTGTTTTTT.

V gene TRBV10-3 combines with J gene TRBJ1-2; 7 nucleotides line up with TRBD1. Per germline, CDR1 ENHRY and CDR2 SYGVKD. There are 13 residues in the CDR3. After removal of 4 bases from V and 4 bases from J, the junction contained 3 bases not matched to a gene. The DNA of the CDR3 is TGTGCCATCAGTGGGGACAGAAGCTATGGCTACACCTTC. Translation gives CAISGDRSYGYTF.

With respect to this clonotype: A clone one base away is much larger, so this may be a read error. V is TRBV25-1 and J is TRBJ2-5, with 8 bases fitting TRBD2. J was trimmed by 4 bases and V by 11 bases; bases with no gene match: 9. Germline CDR1 and CDR2: MGHDK and SYGVNS. This CDR3 is built from 13 residues. CDR3 amino acids: CAGERGGLETQYF. The CDR3 DNA follows: TGTGCCGGCGAACGCGGGGGGTTAGAGACCCAGTACTTC.

This clonotype appeared a few times. The chain links TRBV5-1 to TRBJ1-5; 9 bases match TRBD1. CDR1 and CDR2 from the germline V gene are SGHRS and YFSETQ. After removal of 4 bases from V and 6 bases from J, the junction contained 8 bases not matched to a gene. The CDR3 sequence is 15 residues long. The DNA of the CDR3 is TGCGCCAGCAGCCCTTCGGGGACAGGGTTTCAGCCCCAGCATTTT. It codes for CASSPSGTGFQPQHF.

The rearrangement uses TRBV29-1 and TRBJ2-1; D possibly corresponds to TRBD1 (6 bases). CDR3 length: 14 amino acids. Between the trimmed V and J ends, which lost 5 bases and 9 bases, there was a span of 20 bases. CDR1 and CDR2 (germline): SQVTM, ANQGSEA. The CDR3 sequence is CSVPVRDKTSEQFF. The CDR3 DNA is TGCAGCGTTCCAGTCCGGGACAAGACGAGTGAGCAGTTCTTC.

This clonotype appeared many times. This chain uses TRBV5-1 with TRBJ2-5; 9 bases align to TRBD1. From germline, CDR1 is SGHRS and CDR2 YFSETQ. Germline trimming cut 7 bases from V and 1 base from J; bases unmatched to any gene: 8. The CDR3 has 15 amino acids. CDR3 in amino acids: CASSGQGTIQETQYF. CDR3 coding DNA: TGCGCCAGCTCCGGACAGGGGACAATCCAAGAGACCCAGTACTTC.

The chain is built from TRBV27 and TRBJ1-6; 7 bases match TRBD1. Trimming removed 3 bases from V and 6 bases from J; junction bases left unmatched: 17. The CDR3 has 19 residues. Germline lookup yields CDR1 MNHEY and CDR2 SMNVEV (reference sequence). The CDR3 protein is CASSFSGRGRPHINSPLHF. The CDR3 bases are TGTGCCAGCAGTTTTTCAGGGAGGGGGCGACCCCATATTAATTCACCCCTCCACTTT.

Comments on this clonotype: A single base separates this from a much larger clone, so it may be a read error. The chain couples TRBV5-5 to TRBJ1-6; D remains unclear. The CDR3 loop spans 13 amino acids. Per the germline V gene, CDR1 is SGHKS and CDR2 is YYEKEE (reference sequence). The CDR3 sequence is CTSSLEKDSPLHF. CDR3 in DNA: TGTACCAGCAGCTTGGAGAAGGATTCACCCCTCCACTTT.